This T cell receptor (beta chain) came from a study of beta chain features in type 1 diabetes. Study observations and caveats: All four CD4+ subsets from Type 1 diabetes patients carried moderately but significantly shorter TCRB CDR3s.

Expressed TCRB transcripts were sequenced after all isolated RNA was converted to cDNA. Data came from immunoSEQ multiplex PCR; TCRdb stores just in-frame clones and leaves some out. The data hold nearly 700,000 clones, with under 15% observed a single time. Concerning this clone: What it recognizes is unknown.

The CDR3 is 14 residues long. Germline CDR1 reads MNHNS; CDR2 reads SASEGT. Trimming pared 3 bases from V and 9 bases from J, leaving 12 bases between. This chain links TRBV6-1 with TRBJ1-6; unclear D gene. The clonotype comes from a young man with type 1 diabetes. The sample taken for sequencing was naive CD4+ T cells from blood. The CDR3 coding sequence is TGTGCCAGCAGTGATGGAGGGCCGGCTTCACCCCTCCACTTT. Its translation: CASSDGGPASPLHF.